These 27 T cell receptor beta chains were sequenced from one sample in a study of beta chain features in type 1 diabetes. Study-wide results and limits: Significant though moderate, a shortening of TCRB CDR3s appeared in all four CD4+ subsets of Type 1 diabetes patients.

The antigens these receptors bind are not known. cDNA synthesis used the whole RNA isolate, giving expressed TCRB sequences. Clones were sequenced by immunoSEQ multiplex PCR, and TCRdb holds only the in-frame ones, with some missing. The sample shows around 240,000 clones, roughly 17% of them seen only once. The sample taken for sequencing was naive CD4+ T cells from blood. Receptors originate from a man younger than 40 with type 1 diabetes.

A few counts support this clone. The CDR3: CAPSGQGREKLFF. DNA for the CDR3: TGTGCCCCGTCGGGACAGGGGAGAGAAAAACTGTTTTTT. The chain carries TRBV10-3 and TRBJ1-4; TRBD1 aligns across 10 bases. The J segment lost 8 bases and the V segment lost 11 bases, leaving 8 bases of the junction unmatched. CDR1 and CDR2 (germline): ENHRY, SYGVKD. This CDR3 contains 13 residues.

This clone was counted only a few times. This chain uses TRBV7-9 with TRBJ2-2; D is unresolved. This CDR3 comprises 11 residues. Germline V gene lookup returns CDR1 SEHNR and CDR2 FQNEAQ (reference sequence). Trimming removed 5 bases from V and 5 bases from J, with 3 bases in between. CDR3 region: CASSPTGELFF. The CDR3 DNA sequence: TGTGCCAGCAGCCCGACCGGGGAGCTGTTTTTT.

This clone was detected a few times. The V and J genes are TRBV18 and TRBJ2-1; D is ambiguous. The CDR3 runs to 15 residues. The V and J ends lost 4 bases and 2 bases respectively, with 12 bases between them. The germline CDR1 and CDR2 sequences are KGHSH and LQKENI. CDR3 bases: TGTGCCAGCTCACTGACGACCGCCCCCTACAATGAGCAGTTCTTC. This codes for CASSLTTAPYNEQFF.

This clone was observed a few times. The chain uses TRBV9 and TRBJ2-3; D may be TRBD1 (6 bases). This CDR3 is built from 15 residues. Between the trimmed V and J ends, which lost 7 bases and 2 bases, there was a span of 17 bases. Germline V CDR1 and CDR2: SGDLS, YYNGEE. This CDR3 is CASGRTVGDTDTQYF. The CDR3 DNA reads as TGTGCCAGCGGAAGGACAGTTGGGGACACAGATACGCAGTATTTT.

This clone was counted between two and nine times. The chain carries TRBV29-1 and TRBJ2-5; 9 bases line up with TRBD1. Germline loops: CDR1 SQVTM, CDR2 ANQGSEA. J was trimmed by 5 bases and V by 3 bases; bases with no gene match: 7. The CDR3 extends over 14 amino acids. DNA of the CDR3: TGCAGCGTTGAGAAGGACAGGGGATATGAGACCCAGTACTTC. Protein: CSVEKDRGYETQYF.

V gene TRBV6-6 combines with J gene TRBJ2-4, with TRBD1 matching 10 bases. CDR3 length: 14 amino acids. With V trimmed by 5 bases and J by 8 bases, 6 bases remained unmatched. The germline gives CDR1 MNHNY, CDR2 SVGAGI (reference sequence). CDR3: CASSRQGAPDIQYF. CDR3 in DNA: TGTGCCAGCAGTAGACAGGGGGCTCCCGACATTCAGTACTTC.

This chain connects TRBV2 to TRBJ2-4; the D is unclear. The CDR3 has 16 residues. Trimming removed 6 bases from V and 2 bases from J, with 17 bases in between. Germline-derived CDR1 and CDR2 are SNHLY and FYNNEI. For the CDR3, the DNA is TGTGCCAGCAGCTACTTAAGGACGGATACCAAAAACATTCAGTACTTC. It translates to CASSYLRTDTKNIQYF.

The chain carries TRBV30 and TRBJ1-1; D call uncertain. Germline assignment: CDR1 GTSNPN and CDR2 SVGIG (reference sequence). The CDR3 consists of 13 residues. V was cut by 2 bases and J by 1 base, with 8 bases left in between. CDR3 amino acids: CAWSYWQNTEAFF. The CDR3 DNA is TGTGCCTGGAGTTACTGGCAGAACACTGAAGCTTTCTTT.

This clone was counted only a few times. The rearrangement joins TRBV25-1 to TRBJ2-3; D gene unclear. V dropped 4 bases and J dropped 0 bases, with 2 bases sitting between them. Germline CDR1 and CDR2: MGHDK and SYGVNS. This CDR3 has 12 amino acids. CDR3 sequence (DNA): TGTGCCAGCAGTGGGAGCACAGATACGCAGTATTTT. Protein product: CASSGSTDTQYF.

This clone was found a few times. The chain is built from TRBV29-1 and TRBJ2-1; TRBD1 is a possible D gene (7 bases). Germline loops: CDR1 SQVTM, CDR2 ANQGSEA. CDR3 length: 14 residues. The CDR3 sequence: CTTRQGGRYNEQFF. Here the CDR3 DNA reads TGCACCACTCGACAGGGAGGTCGTTACAATGAGCAGTTCTTC.

The chain uses TRBV9 and TRBJ2-5, with a weak D call TRBD1 (6 bases). The CDR3 is 15 amino acids. Trimming removed 0 bases at V and 4 bases at J, with 13 bases between. The germline gives CDR1 SGDLS, CDR2 YYNGEE. In DNA, the CDR3 is TGTGCCAGCAGCGTAGCTACAGGGCGAGGAGAGACCCAGTACTTC. Translating it yields CASSVATGRGETQYF.

J is TRBJ2-7 and V is TRBV27, with 11 bases lining up with TRBD2. Germline lookup yields CDR1 MNHEY and CDR2 SMNVEV (reference sequence). The CDR3 length is 16 residues. V was clipped by 4 bases and J by 3 bases; unmatched bases: 8. CDR3 amino acids: CASSSPTSGSFYEQYF. The DNA for the CDR3 is TGTGCCAGCAGTTCCCCTACTAGCGGGAGTTTCTACGAGCAGTACTTC.

The V call is TRBV23-1, the J call TRBJ2-6; tentative D call: TRBD1 (6 bases). TRBV23-1 has ORF status, its function being uncertain. V lost 4 bases, J lost 4 bases, and 11 bases lay in between. CDR3 length equals 15 residues. The CDR3 sequence: CASSRYRAGANVLTF. The CDR3, as DNA: TGCGCCAGCAGTCGGTACAGGGCCGGGGCCAACGTCCTGACTTTC.

This chain uses TRBV13 with TRBJ2-1; perhaps TRBD2 as D (6 bases). Germline V gives CDR1 PRHDT, CDR2 FYEKMQ (reference sequence). The CDR3 is made up of 14 amino acids. The germline V and J ends were trimmed by 7 bases and 7 bases, with 17 bases remaining between them. CDR3 DNA sequence: TGTGCCAGCATAGATCGGCGGGATATGAATGAGCAGTTCTTC. It codes for CASIDRRDMNEQFF.

This clone turned up a few times. The chain uses TRBV14 and TRBJ2-7; D not resolved. The CDR3 spans 12 residues. Trimming removed 4 bases from V and 4 bases from J, with 8 bases in between. Germline CDR1 reads SGHDN; CDR2 reads FVKESK. CDR3 in amino acids: CASSPHGYEQYF. As DNA, the CDR3 is TGTGCCAGCAGCCCGCATGGGTACGAGCAGTACTTC.

V usage is TRBV15 and J usage is TRBJ2-7; TRBD2 matches at 9 bases. Germline CDR1 and CDR2: LNHNV and YYDKDF (reference sequence). This CDR3 spans 18 amino acids. J lost 4 bases, V lost 6 bases, and 19 bases had no gene match. This CDR3 is CATSRGGAGAGGRYEQYF. The CDR3 DNA reads TGTGCCACCAGTCGGGGAGGGGCTGGAGCGGGAGGAAGGTACGAGCAGTACTTC.

The chain couples TRBV7-2 to TRBJ2-5; D gene uncertain. The CDR3 spans 13 residues. With 3 bases removed from V and 2 bases from J, the gap between germline ends came to 7 bases. Germline values: CDR1 SGHTA, CDR2 FQGNSA. CDR3 DNA sequence: TGTGCCAGCAGCTTGCGGATACAAGAGACCCAGTACTTC. It yields the protein CASSLRIQETQYF.

V gene TRBV4-1 combines with J gene TRBJ1-5; TRBD1 matches 9 bases. Germline lookup yields CDR1 MGHRA and CDR2 YSYEKL. Trimming cost V 3 bases and J 4 bases; bases outside gene matches: 7. The CDR3 covers 16 residues. The DNA of the CDR3 is TGCGCCAGCAGCCAGTTCCGGGACAGGGCTAATCAGCCCCAGCATTTT. Residues: CASSQFRDRANQPQHF.

This clone turned up a few times. The J gene is TRBJ2-1, the V gene TRBV29-1; 9 bases are a match to TRBD1. Trimming took 4 bases from V and 5 from J; bases not matched to a gene: 6. Germline assignment: CDR1 SQVTM and CDR2 ANQGSEA. This CDR3 has 14 residues. Here the CDR3 reads CSVARTGANNEQFF. CDR3 sequence (DNA): TGCAGCGTTGCTCGGACAGGGGCTAACAATGAGCAGTTCTTC.

This clone was seen a few times. The rearrangement links TRBV9 to TRBJ1-1, with D unclear. This CDR3 is built from 14 residues. Germline V lookup: CDR1 SGDLS, CDR2 YYNGEE. Trimming stripped 0 bases from V and 2 bases from J, with 8 bases between. The CDR3 region has the DNA TGTGCCAGCAGCGTAGTGGGCAGAAACACTGAAGCTTTCTTT. Amino acids: CASSVVGRNTEAFF.

This chain connects TRBV4-1 to TRBJ1-5, with D possibly matching TRBD1 (5 bases). The CDR3 totals 15 residues. In germline, CDR1 is MGHRA, CDR2 YSYEKL. Trimming took 4 bases from V and 1 from J, leaving 11 bases between them. CDR3 nucleotides: TGCGCCAGCAGCCCCCTAGGACAAAGCAATCAGCCCCAGCATTTT. Protein sequence: CASSPLGQSNQPQHF.

This CDR3 is CASNSNAGVRGYTF. CDR3 sequence (DNA): TGTGCCAGCAACTCTAATGCAGGGGTACGAGGCTACACCTTC. The chain joins TRBV11-2 to TRBJ1-2; the D gene is possibly TRBD1 (6 bases). CDR1 is SGHAT and CDR2 is FQNNGV in the germline V gene. V lost 7 bases and J 8 bases, leaving 20 bases between the germline ends. The CDR3 totals 14 residues. Full variable domain (remainder filled in from reference TRBV11-2 and TRBJ1-2): EAGVAQSPRYKIIEKRQSVAFWCNPISGHATLYWYQQILGQGPKLLIQFQNNGVVDDSQLPKDRFSAERLKGVDSTLKIQPAKLEDSAVYLCASNSNAGVRGYTFGSGTRLTVV.

The genes are TRBV29-1 and TRBJ1-1; no definite D call. Trimming removed 4 bases at V and 0 bases at J, with 15 bases between. The V gene's germline CDR1 is SQVTM and CDR2 ANQGSEA. The CDR3 runs 15 residues. In nucleotides, the CDR3 is TGCAGCGTTGTTCGATATCATCGGGTGAACACTGAAGCTTTCTTT. Amino acid sequence: CSVVRYHRVNTEAFF.

This clone was seen a handful of times. V usage is TRBV9 and J usage is TRBJ2-7, with a possible D match to TRBD2 (5 bases). The germline CDR1 and CDR2 sequences are SGDLS and YYNGEE. V was shortened by 4 bases and J by 6 bases, with 14 bases between the two germline ends. The CDR3 is 13 amino acids. Written as DNA, the CDR3 is TGTGCCAGCAGCCTGGCCGACGGGGTCGAGCAGTACTTC. It specifies CASSLADGVEQYF.

The chain uses TRBV29-1 and TRBJ2-7; D remains ambiguous. Germline V lookup: CDR1 SQVTM, CDR2 ANQGSEA. Trimming removed 7 bases from V and 0 bases from J, with 10 bases in between. This CDR3 is built from 12 residues. For the CDR3, the DNA is TGCAGCGCCGGACGCAGCTCCTACGAGCAGTACTTC. It yields the protein CSAGRSSYEQYF.

The chain uses TRBV7-9 and TRBJ2-5, with a weak D call TRBD1 (6 bases). Deletions cut 1 base from V and 3 bases from J, with 9 bases between. The CDR3 loop spans 14 amino acids. The germline V gene has CDR1 SEHNR and CDR2 FQNEAQ (reference sequence). The CDR3 loop reads CASSLGYREETQYF. The CDR3, as DNA: TGTGCCAGCAGCTTAGGTTACAGGGAAGAGACCCAGTACTTC.

The chain links TRBV29-1 to TRBJ2-7; D not certain. The V gene lost 4 bases and the J gene lost 6 bases, with 10 bases spanning the gap. This CDR3 contains 11 residues. Germline lookup yields CDR1 SQVTM and CDR2 ANQGSEA. CDR3 nucleotide sequence: TGCAGCGTTGTGTCATCTGTCGAGCAGTACTTC. The encoded protein is CSVVSSVEQYF.